The sequence of this T cell receptor beta chain was determined in a study of cytomegalovirus exposure and HLA in healthy donors. Study observations and caveats: Association of a missense DCLRE1C variant with TCR beta V- and J-gene trimming was reported in a later analysis. A later analysis reported that several of the most significant clusters appeared to be linked to common viral pathogens, among them Epstein-Barr virus. Indistinguishability led to the exclusion of some V segments, TRBV6-2 and TRBV6-3 included.

Germline V CDR1 and CDR2: SQVTM, ANQGSEA. Trimming removed 7 bases from V and 3 bases from J, with 19 bases in between. The CDR3 has 14 amino acids. Amplification used 60 Vbeta primers and 13 Jbeta primers. Only in-frame clones appear in the TCRdb table, and some are missing; sequencing was by immunoSEQ multiplex PCR. The data contain some 130,000 clones, more than 80% of them singletons. As concerns this clone: Antigen specificity is unknown.

This chain connects TRBV29-1 to TRBJ2-7; D is perhaps TRBD2 (6 bases). The receptor comes from a woman aged 40 to 55 in good health and CMV-seropositive. Specimen: PBMCs. The CDR3 loop is CSGGGGTGNYEQYF. For the CDR3, the DNA is TGCAGCGGAGGTGGAGGGACGGGAAACTACGAGCAGTACTTC.